This TCR beta chain was profiled in a study of T cells in Graves' hyperthyroidism and ophthalmopathy. Findings and caveats of the study: Blood also held most thyroid clonotypes expanded beyond 0.001.

Concerning this clonotype itself: As yet, its antigen is unknown.

Regions amplified from RNA transcripts were the TCR beta CDR3 regions. RT-PCR in the first round (using the HTBI primer set) targeted the TCR CDR3. MiXCR, applied by TCRdb to the multiplex PCR reads, yields one record per CDR3 protein. Among hundreds of thousands of distinct CDR3 sequences listed, around 20% were seen once. Out of roughly 9.1 ml of fresh peripheral blood came the PBMCs. Specimen: blood. This clonotype originated in a man between 25 and 39 years old with Graves' ophthalmopathy.

CDR3 region: CAISEQELRSDTQYF. For the CDR3, the DNA is TGTGCCATCAGTGAGCAGGAACTCAGGTCTGATACGCAGTATTTT. The chain employs TRBV10-3 and TRBJ2-3, with D unresolved. The CDR3 length is 15 residues. CDR1 is ENHRY, CDR2 SYGVKD, per germline. Trimming left V 2 bases short and J 6 bases short, with 15 bases between.